This T cell receptor (beta chain) was obtained from a study of T cell responses to AZD1222 COVID-19 vaccine. With regard to this clone: What it recognizes is unknown.

Whole-study results and caveats: Spike-specific TCR breadth and depth went up after people got two AZD1222 doses. Reports indicate that nearly half of spike-specific TCRs are directed at unmutated variant regions.

TCRdb keeps only in-frame clones here, not all; method: immunoSEQ multiplex PCR. Of nearly 110,000 clones listed, 85% to 95% are singletons. Trimming removed 2 bases at V and 9 bases at J, with 15 bases between. CDR1 SGHRS and CDR2 YFSETQ come from the germline V gene. This CDR3 comprises 15 residues. The TCR comes from an adult who received the AZD1222 COVID-19 vaccine. The sequenced sample was peripheral blood, obtained 28 days after the second AZD1222 dose. This chain uses TRBV5-1 with TRBJ1-6, with D tentatively TRBD1 (6 bases). CDR3 region: CASSFDRMSSSPLHF. Written as DNA, the CDR3 is TGCGCCAGCAGCTTTGACAGGATGTCGAGTTCACCCCTCCACTTT.